The 30 T cell receptor beta chains below come from one sample, sequenced in a study of blood T cell repertoires in COVID-19 (dated by TCRdb to the early 2020s). The library was built by means of the immunoSEQ multiplex PCR assay. TCRdb mirrors the immuneACCESS table, restricted to in-frame sequences. Some clones are absent from its copies; in checked studies, under half trace to an unresolved V gene, and the reason for the others is unknown. Counted in this sample were 75,000 to 95,000 clones; around nine tenths of them appeared once. In total, the top ten clones hold about 17% of the sample. The sample consisted of peripheral blood. The receptors were sampled from a woman aged 55-75 years with COVID-19, enrolled during active disease.

The genes are TRBV7-9 and TRBJ1-6; D remains unclear. Deletions cut 1 base from V and 7 bases from J, with 5 bases between. The germline V gene encodes CDR1 SEHNR and CDR2 FQNEAQ (reference sequence). The CDR3 has 13 amino acids. CDR3 residues: CASSLELNSPLHF. The CDR3 nucleotides are TGTGCCAGCAGCTTAGAACTAAATTCACCCCTCCACTTT.

V usage is TRBV29-1 and J usage is TRBJ1-2, with a tentative D call TRBD1 (5 bases). Trimming removed 2 bases at V and 8 bases at J, with 9 bases between. The CDR3 runs 11 residues. The germline gives CDR1 SQVTM, CDR2 ANQGSEA. CDR3 sequence: CSVEPQGGYTF. As DNA, the CDR3 is TGCAGCGTTGAACCCCAGGGAGGCTACACCTTC.

The V call is TRBV18, the J call TRBJ2-7; 12 positions match TRBD2. V gave up 7 bases and J gave up 5 bases; unmatched junction bases: 3. Germline loops: CDR1 KGHSH, CDR2 LQKENI. CDR3 length: 13 residues. The DNA of the CDR3 is TGTGCCAGCTTACTAGCGGGGGGAGACGAGCAGTACTTC. Its translation: CASLLAGGDEQYF.

CDR3: CASSIGYGGYSNQPQHF. CDR3 in DNA: TGTGCCAGTAGTATTGGGTACGGGGGGTATAGCAATCAGCCCCAGCATTTT. This sequence joins TRBV19 and TRBJ1-5, with TRBD1 as a possible D gene (5 bases). Looked up from germline, CDR1 is LNHDA and CDR2 is SQIVND (reference sequence). This CDR3 spans 17 amino acids. The V gene lost 3 bases and the J gene lost 0 bases, with 15 bases spanning the gap.

This clone was recorded a few times. V is TRBV30 and J is TRBJ1-1, with a weak D call TRBD1 (5 bases). The CDR3 has 13 amino acids. Looked up from germline, CDR1 is GTSNPN and CDR2 is SVGIG (reference sequence). V was shortened by 3 bases and J by 5 bases, with 13 bases between the two germline ends. As DNA, the CDR3 is TGTGCCTGGAGGGGGGGTCCCCGAACTGAAGCTTTCTTT. Translating gives CAWRGGPRTEAFF.

This clone has only a few counts. The CDR3 nucleotides read TGTGCCTGGAGTGTACTTAGCCCGGCCATAAGCAATCAGCCCCAGCATTTT. Its translation: CAWSVLSPAISNQPQHF. This chain joins TRBV30 and TRBJ1-5; D not resolved. V lost 0 bases and J 1 base, leaving 16 bases between the germline ends. Germline V CDR1 and CDR2: GTSNPN, SVGIG (reference sequence). There are 17 residues in the CDR3.

The chain has TRBV18 and TRBJ1-1; 10 bases are a match to TRBD1. V dropped 0 bases and J dropped 5; count of bases not matched to a gene: 12. There are 18 residues in the CDR3. The germline CDR1 and CDR2 sequences are KGHSH and LQKENI. CDR3 residues: CASSPPFLDRGRRTEAFF. CDR3 DNA: TGTGCCAGCTCACCACCGTTTCTAGACAGGGGGCGCCGGACTGAAGCTTTCTTT. The full variable domain, with the rest looked up from reference TRBV18 and TRBJ1-1, is NAGVMQNPRHLVRRRGQEARLRCSPMKGHSHVYWYRQLPEEGLKFMVYLQKENIIDESGMPKERFSAEFPKEGPSILRIQQVVRGDSAAYFCASSPPFLDRGRRTEAFFGQGTRLTVV.

The chain employs TRBV30 and TRBJ1-1, with 12 nucleotides matching TRBD1. V shed 4 bases and J 5 bases; nucleotides not matched to a gene: 5. The V gene's germline CDR1 is GTSNPN and CDR2 SVGIG (reference sequence). This CDR3 spans 14 amino acids. The CDR3 DNA follows: TGTGCCTGGAACCCGGGACAGGGGGCGACTGAAGCTTTCTTT. This encodes CAWNPGQGATEAFF.

The genes are TRBV7-2 and TRBJ2-7; 8 bases match TRBD1. CDR1 is SGHTA and CDR2 is FQGNSA in the germline V gene. The CDR3 runs 15 residues. Trimming at V came to 6 bases and at J to 2 bases, leaving 9 bases not matched to a gene. CDR3 sequence: CASRGDRGQPYEQYF. In nucleotides, the CDR3 is TGTGCCAGCAGAGGCGACAGGGGCCAACCCTACGAGCAGTACTTC.

The J gene is TRBJ1-4, the V gene TRBV4-1, with TRBD1 matching 8 bases. V was pared by 3 bases and J by 5 bases, with 5 bases of the junction left unmatched. This CDR3 contains 15 residues. CDR1 MGHRA and CDR2 YSYEKL come from the germline V gene. CDR3 residues: CASSQSGTGNEKLFF. The CDR3 DNA sequence: TGCGCCAGCAGCCAGTCCGGGACAGGAAATGAAAAACTGTTTTTT.

This rearrangement joins TRBV7-2 to TRBJ2-3, with TRBD2 matching 7 bases. The CDR3 loop spans 12 amino acids. Per germline, CDR1 SGHTA and CDR2 FQGNSA. CDR3 nucleotide sequence: TGTGCTTCCCGGGGGGACACAGATACGCAGTATTTT. This sequence encodes CASRGDTDTQYF.

The chain carries TRBV30 and TRBJ2-3, with D uncertain. CDR3 length equals 14 residues. The germline gives CDR1 GTSNPN, CDR2 SVGIG (reference sequence). Trimming removed 2 bases at V and 2 bases at J, with 11 bases between. The CDR3 reads CAWSSLSNTDTQYF. CDR3 in DNA: TGTGCCTGGAGTAGTCTATCCAACACAGATACGCAGTATTTT.

This clone came up a few times. The V gene is TRBV4-1, the J gene TRBJ1-4; tentative D call: TRBD1 (6 bases). In germline, CDR1 is MGHRA, CDR2 YSYEKL. Trimming stripped 4 bases from V and 7 bases from J, with 16 bases between. The CDR3 has 15 amino acids. CDR3 DNA sequence: TGCGCCAGCAGCCGAACAGGGATGGGGCGTGAAAAACTGTTTTTT. Its protein product is CASSRTGMGREKLFF.

V gene TRBV18 combines with J gene TRBJ2-1; D is undetermined. The V end was cut by 4 bases, the J end by 4 bases, with 5 bases between. Germline CDR1 KGHSH, CDR2 LQKENI. The CDR3 consists of 12 residues. The DNA of the CDR3 is TGTGCCAGCTCACAGAGGTACAATGAGCAGTTCTTC. Its translation is CASSQRYNEQFF.

This clone appeared a few times. The V and J genes are TRBV4-2 and TRBJ1-5, with 7 nucleotides matching TRBD1. Germline lookup yields CDR1 LGHNA and CDR2 YNFKEQ. This CDR3 comprises 16 residues. The V gene end was trimmed by 4 bases and the J gene end by 2 bases; junction bases not matched to a gene: 8. The CDR3 DNA reads TGTGCCAGCAGCCGCTTATCCACAGGGGGCAATCAGCCCCAGCATTTT. Translating gives CASSRLSTGGNQPQHF.

The chain carries TRBV7-2 and TRBJ1-3; D possibly corresponds to TRBD1 (5 bases). Germline V lookup: CDR1 SGHTA, CDR2 FQGNSA. Trimming cost V 4 bases and J 0 bases, with 10 bases left between them. The CDR3 has 15 amino acids. The CDR3 sequence is CASSSYQGSGNTIYF. The DNA for the CDR3 is TGTGCCAGCAGCTCCTATCAGGGCTCTGGAAACACCATATATTTT. The variable domain in full, completed from reference TRBV7-2 and TRBJ1-3, reads GAGVSQSPSNKVTEKGKDVELRCDPISGHTALYWYRQSLGQGLEFLIYFQGNSAPDKSGLPSDRFSAERTGGSVSTLTIQRTQQEDSAVYLCASSSYQGSGNTIYFGEGSWLTVV.

The chain has TRBV24-1 and TRBJ1-5; D ambiguous. This CDR3 has 13 residues. Germline V gene sequence: CDR1 KGHDR, CDR2 SFDVKD. V gave up 6 bases and J gave up 10 bases, with 15 bases separating them. The CDR3 DNA is TGTGCCACCAGTTATTCCCCCGCACATCCCCAGCATTTT. Protein: CATSYSPAHPQHF.

J is TRBJ2-2 and V is TRBV5-1; D remains unclear. Trimming shortened V by 4 bases and J by 1 base, and 11 bases separated the two germline ends. CDR1 SGHRS and CDR2 YFSETQ come from the germline V gene. This CDR3 region has 15 residues. The CDR3 is CASSPSLGNTGELFF. Here the CDR3 DNA reads TGCGCCAGCAGCCCCTCCCTAGGGAACACCGGGGAGCTGTTTTTT.

This chain uses TRBV11-2 with TRBJ2-1; possible D gene TRBD2, 6 bases. The CDR3 totals 12 residues. Germline V gene lookup returns CDR1 SGHAT and CDR2 FQNNGV. V lost 5 bases and J lost 8, with 10 bases in between. CDR3 residues: CASSRWGDEQFF. The CDR3 DNA reads TGTGCCAGCAGCCGCTGGGGGGATGAGCAGTTCTTC.

The V gene is TRBV3-1 (or the pseudogene TRBV3-2), the J gene TRBJ1-5, with TRBD1 as a possible D gene (5 bases). Germline V gives CDR1 LGHDT, CDR2 YNNKEL (reference sequence). The germline V and J ends were trimmed by 3 bases and 0 bases, with 9 bases remaining between them. This CDR3 is 15 amino acids long. The CDR3 loop is CASSHTGYSNQPQHF. As DNA, the CDR3 is TGTGCCAGCAGCCACACAGGTTATAGCAATCAGCCCCAGCATTTT.

CDR3 bases: TGTGCCAGCAGCTTAGGTCAGGGTATCAAGCCCCAGCATTTT. It specifies CASSLGQGIKPQHF. V is TRBV7-2 and J is TRBJ1-5, with D possibly matching TRBD1 (5 bases). Germline CDR1 and CDR2: SGHTA and FQGNSA. The V and J ends lost 1 base and 8 bases respectively, with 12 bases between them. CDR3 length: 14 residues. The entire variable domain, with the rest obtained from reference TRBV7-2 and TRBJ1-5, is as follows: GAGVSQSPSNKVTEKGKDVELRCDPISGHTALYWYRQSLGQGLEFLIYFQGNSAPDKSGLPSDRFSAERTGGSVSTLTIQRTQQEDSAVYLCASSLGQGIKPQHFGDGTRLSIL.

The chain recombines TRBV12-3 or TRBV12-4 with TRBJ1-1; possible D gene TRBD1, 5 bases. The CDR3 has 13 amino acids. V lost 5 bases and J 4 bases, leaving 11 bases between the germline ends. CDR3 residues: CASSATGGTEAFF. The CDR3 region has the DNA TGTGCCAGCAGTGCAACGGGGGGCACTGAAGCTTTCTTT.

The chain has TRBV9 and TRBJ1-2; D unclear. The ends were cut back, 0 bases at V and 0 bases at J, with 6 bases in the middle. CDR3 size: 14 residues. Germline V gives CDR1 SGDLS, CDR2 YYNGEE. CDR3 sequence: CASSVDSTNYGYTF. The CDR3 DNA is TGTGCCAGCAGCGTAGACAGCACTAACTATGGCTACACCTTC.

The chain has TRBV30 and TRBJ1-3; 10 bases map to TRBD1. Germline assignment: CDR1 GTSNPN and CDR2 SVGIG (reference sequence). The J segment lost 7 bases and the V segment lost 1 base, leaving 7 bases of the junction unmatched. This CDR3 contains 15 residues. CDR3 sequence reads: CAWSADRGVFNTIYF. CDR3 sequence (DNA): TGTGCCTGGAGTGCGGACAGGGGGGTGTTTAACACCATATATTTT. The whole variable domain, remainder taken from reference TRBV30 and TRBJ1-3, is SQTIHQWPATLVQPVGSPLSLECTVEGTSNPNLYWYRQAAGRGLQLLFYSVGIGQISSEVPQNLSASRPQDRQFILSSKKLLLSDSGFYLCAWSADRGVFNTIYFGEGSWLTVV.

The chain uses TRBV6-2 or TRBV6-3 and TRBJ2-6, with 7 nucleotides matching TRBD1. After removal of 5 bases from V and 4 bases from J, the junction contained 14 bases not matched to a gene. Germline V gene lookup returns CDR1 MNHEY and CDR2 SVGEGT. The CDR3 runs 18 residues. This chain's CDR3 is CASSDTGTVIQGANVLTF. The CDR3 DNA reads as TGTGCCAGCAGTGATACCGGGACAGTCATTCAGGGGGCCAACGTCCTGACTTTC.

This rearrangement joins TRBV3-1 (or the pseudogene TRBV3-2) to TRBJ1-1; D uncertain. V was shortened by 3 bases and J by 1 base, with 9 bases between the two germline ends. This CDR3 is 14 amino acids long. CDR1 and CDR2 (germline): LGHDT, YNNKEL (reference sequence). The CDR3 DNA sequence: TGTGCCAGCAGCCAGAGACACTCGAACACTGAAGCTTTCTTT. It encodes CASSQRHSNTEAFF.

The chain uses TRBV7-2 and TRBJ1-2; unclear D gene. CDR1 is SGHTA and CDR2 is FQGNSA in the germline V gene. The CDR3 covers 13 residues. The V end was cut by 1 base, the J end by 2 bases, with 5 bases between. The CDR3 region is CASSLEQNYGYTF. CDR3 sequence (DNA): TGTGCCAGCAGCTTAGAACAGAACTATGGCTACACCTTC.

The chain has TRBV7-2 and TRBJ1-1, with D uncertain. The germline V gene encodes CDR1 SGHTA and CDR2 FQGNSA. The CDR3 is 13 residues long. Between the trimmed V and J ends, which lost 7 bases and 2 bases, there was a span of 11 bases. As DNA, the CDR3 is TGTGCCAGCAAATACATCCTTAACACTGAAGCTTTCTTT. Translation gives CASKYILNTEAFF.

The chain combines TRBV5-4 with TRBJ2-3, with D possibly TRBD1 on 6 matching bases. The V and J ends lost 5 bases and 1 base respectively, with 14 bases between them. The CDR3 is made up of 15 amino acids. Germline CDR1 is SGHNT and CDR2 is YYREEE (reference sequence). CDR3 nucleotide sequence: TGTGCCAGCAGTTTCGAGGGGGTAGGCACAGATACGCAGTATTTT. Translating gives CASSFEGVGTDTQYF.

This clone was found a few times. The V gene is TRBV2, the J gene TRBJ2-7; possible D gene TRBD1, 5 bases. The germline V gene encodes CDR1 SNHLY and CDR2 FYNNEI. V was trimmed by 6 bases and J by 4 bases, leaving 16 bases between them. The CDR3 contains 14 residues. CDR3 nucleotides: TGTGCCAGCAGCGCAGGGTTGGTTGGGTACGAGCAGTACTTC. Its translation is CASSAGLVGYEQYF.